This T cell receptor beta chain derives from a study of CXCR3-negative and CXCR3-positive naive CD8 T cells. Study results and limitations: Naive cells positive for CXCR3 carried more hydrophobic TRB CDR3s than CXCR3-negative ones. Memory CD8+ cells showed much lower diversity, while both naive subsets displayed comparably high diversity. Naive CXCR3-positive and CXCR3-negative cells shared similar TRBV-TRBJ usage, unlike memory cells.

This CDR3 comprises 16 residues. Germline-derived CDR1 and CDR2 are LNHDA and SQIVND (reference sequence). Naivety in CD8+ T cells corresponded to a CD45RO-CCR7+CD27+CD95- phenotype. As concerns this clonotype: Antigen specificity is unknown.

It was by 5' RACE with UMI labels that the TRB cDNA libraries were prepared. No DNA is given; TCRdb re-called the 5' RACE reads and lists each CDR3 protein once. This sample's clone table lists under 110,000 distinct CDR3 sequences. The receptor was derived from a human donor in good health. Some clones in this sample may be carry-over from other donors' samples. The sample consisted of naive CXCR3+ CD8+ T cells from blood. Regarding subset: CD45RO-CCR7+CD27+CD95- naive CD8+ T cells expressing CXCR3 (TNR3+). The chain joins TRBV19 to TRBJ2-1; TCRdb lists TRBD1, though no DNA is available to test this call. The CDR3 loop reads CASSAPLRDRYNEQFF. Supplemented by reference TRBV19 and TRBJ2-1, the full variable domain reads DGGITQSPKYLFRKEGQNVTLSCEQNLNHDAMYWYRQDPGQGLRLIYYSQIVNDFQKGDIAEGYSVSREKKESFPLTVTSAQKNPTAFYLCASSAPLRDRYNEQFFGPGTRLTVL.